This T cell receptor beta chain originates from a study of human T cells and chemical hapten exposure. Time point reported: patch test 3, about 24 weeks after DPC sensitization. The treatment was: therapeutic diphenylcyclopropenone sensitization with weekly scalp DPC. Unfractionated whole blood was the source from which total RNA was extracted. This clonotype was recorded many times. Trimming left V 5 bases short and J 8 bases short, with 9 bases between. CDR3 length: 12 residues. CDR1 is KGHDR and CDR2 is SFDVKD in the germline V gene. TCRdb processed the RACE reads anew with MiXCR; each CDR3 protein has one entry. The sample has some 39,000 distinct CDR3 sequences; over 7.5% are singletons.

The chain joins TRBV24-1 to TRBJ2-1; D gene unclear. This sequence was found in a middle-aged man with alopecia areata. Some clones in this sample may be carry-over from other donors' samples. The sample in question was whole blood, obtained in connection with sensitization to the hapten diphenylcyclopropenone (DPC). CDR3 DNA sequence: TGTGCCACCAGTGGTTCATTGGATGAGCAGTTCTTC. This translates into CATSGSLDEQFF.